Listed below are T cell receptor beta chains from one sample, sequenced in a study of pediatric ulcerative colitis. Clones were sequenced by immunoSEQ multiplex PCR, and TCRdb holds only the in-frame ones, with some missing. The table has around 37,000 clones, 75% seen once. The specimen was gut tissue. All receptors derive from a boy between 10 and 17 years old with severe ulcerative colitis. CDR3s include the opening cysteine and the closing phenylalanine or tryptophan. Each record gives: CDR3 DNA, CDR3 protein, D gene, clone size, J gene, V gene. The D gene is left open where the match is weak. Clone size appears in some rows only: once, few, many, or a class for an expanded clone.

cdr3_nt: TGTGCCAGCATTAGGAATTCTGGAAACACCATATATTTT
cdr3_aa: CASIRNSGNTIYF
d_call: -
clone_size: -
j_call: TRBJ1-3
v_call: TRBV28

cdr3_nt: TGTGCCAGCAGTTACTCGATTGCGGGGGGCACAGATACGCAGTATTTT
cdr3_aa: CASSYSIAGGTDTQYF
d_call: TRBD2
clone_size: -
j_call: TRBJ2-3
v_call: TRBV6-5

cdr3_nt: TGCGCCAGCAGCCCCATGGGGACAACTAATGAAAAACTGTTTTTT
cdr3_aa: CASSPMGTTNEKLFF
d_call: -
clone_size: -
j_call: TRBJ1-4
v_call: TRBV5-1

cdr3_nt: TGTGCCACTCCCGGGGCAAGGGGGAACACCATATATTTT
cdr3_aa: CATPGARGNTIYF
d_call: -
clone_size: -
j_call: TRBJ1-3
v_call: TRBV18

cdr3_nt: TGTGCCAGCAAGCTTGACACTCCCGAAGCTTTCTTT
cdr3_aa: CASKLDTPEAFF
d_call: -
clone_size: few
j_call: TRBJ1-1
v_call: TRBV2

cdr3_nt: TGTGCCAGTAGATCTACGGCGAACACTGAAGCTTTCTTT
cdr3_aa: CASRSTANTEAFF
d_call: -
clone_size: -
j_call: TRBJ1-1
v_call: TRBV19

cdr3_nt: TGCGCCAGCAGGGTTTCGGCCACCTCATACGAGCAGTACTTC
cdr3_aa: CASRVSATSYEQYF
d_call: -
clone_size: -
j_call: TRBJ2-7
v_call: TRBV5-1

cdr3_nt: TGTGCCAGCAGACGGACAGGGTCGGATACGCAGTATTTT
cdr3_aa: CASRRTGSDTQYF
d_call: TRBD1
clone_size: -
j_call: TRBJ2-3
v_call: TRBV7-9

cdr3_nt: TGTGCCAGCAGTTACTCCTACGACAGCCCCTACGAGCAGTACTTC
cdr3_aa: CASSYSYDSPYEQYF
d_call: -
clone_size: -
j_call: TRBJ2-7
v_call: TRBV6-5

cdr3_nt: TGTGCCACCAGCAGAGAGAGACAGGGGGGTTACACCTTC
cdr3_aa: CATSRERQGGYTF
d_call: TRBD1
clone_size: -
j_call: TRBJ1-2
v_call: TRBV15

cdr3_nt: TGCAGCGTTCAGGGCGCAAATCAGCCCCAGCATTTT
cdr3_aa: CSVQGANQPQHF
d_call: -
clone_size: few
j_call: TRBJ1-5
v_call: TRBV29-1

cdr3_nt: TGTGCCATCAGTGACCTCGGGGCTCTCATGAACACTGAAGCTTTCTTT
cdr3_aa: CAISDLGALMNTEAFF
d_call: -
clone_size: few
j_call: TRBJ1-1
v_call: TRBV10-3

cdr3_nt: TGTGCCAGCAGCCAAGACGGTAGGCGAGTTGGCACAGATACGCAGTATTTT
cdr3_aa: CASSQDGRRVGTDTQYF
d_call: -
clone_size: -
j_call: TRBJ2-3
v_call: TRBV4-2

cdr3_nt: TGCGCCAGCAGCTACCGGGACAGCAAGCTCTATGGCTACACCTTC
cdr3_aa: CASSYRDSKLYGYTF
d_call: TRBD1
clone_size: -
j_call: TRBJ1-2
v_call: TRBV5-1

cdr3_nt: TGTGCCAGCAGCTCGGCGGGGAGGACGGATACGCAGTATTTT
cdr3_aa: CASSSAGRTDTQYF
d_call: -
clone_size: -
j_call: TRBJ2-3
v_call: TRBV9

cdr3_nt: TGTGCCAGCAGTTACGGACAGGGAGTAGGCGGGGAGCTGTTTTTT
cdr3_aa: CASSYGQGVGGELFF
d_call: TRBD1
clone_size: -
j_call: TRBJ2-2
v_call: TRBV6-5

cdr3_nt: TGTGCCAGCAGTGAAGATTGGACCCACACTGAAGCTTTCTTT
cdr3_aa: CASSEDWTHTEAFF
d_call: -
clone_size: -
j_call: TRBJ1-1
v_call: TRBV6-1

cdr3_nt: TGTGCCAGCAGACGACAGGGATCTTCCAATCAGCCCCAGCATTTT
cdr3_aa: CASRRQGSSNQPQHF
d_call: TRBD1
clone_size: -
j_call: TRBJ1-5
v_call: TRBV6-5

cdr3_nt: TGTGCCAGCAGCCCTAGATTTCTAGAAAACACTGAAGCTTTCTTT
cdr3_aa: CASSPRFLENTEAFF
d_call: -
clone_size: -
j_call: TRBJ1-1
v_call: TRBV11-2

cdr3_nt: TGTGCCAGCAGCGCGAGGGACTCCGTCGTCCTGTTTGCCGCTAACTATGGCTACACCTTC
cdr3_aa: CASSARDSVVLFAANYGYTF
d_call: -
clone_size: -
j_call: TRBJ1-2
v_call: TRBV9

cdr3_nt: TGTGCAAGTCGACCATCTGGGGGTAGCACTGGGGCCAACGTCCTGACTTTC
cdr3_aa: CASRPSGGSTGANVLTF
d_call: -
clone_size: -
j_call: TRBJ2-6
v_call: TRBV12-2

cdr3_nt: TGTGCCAGCAGTTACGAGTTTAGGTATCGGGATTCACCCCTCCACTTT
cdr3_aa: CASSYEFRYRDSPLHF
d_call: -
clone_size: -
j_call: TRBJ1-6
v_call: TRBV6-5

cdr3_nt: TGTGCCAGTAAAAGCCCCCGCCCGGTCAACACCGGGGAGCTGTTTTTT
cdr3_aa: CASKSPRPVNTGELFF
d_call: -
clone_size: -
j_call: TRBJ2-2
v_call: TRBV19

cdr3_nt: TGCGCCAGCAGCCTCATCGGGACTTCTAACTATGGCTACACCTTC
cdr3_aa: CASSLIGTSNYGYTF
d_call: -
clone_size: -
j_call: TRBJ1-2
v_call: TRBV10-2

cdr3_nt: TGCGCCAGCAGCCCCGGGACAGGGCCCGACGAGCAGTACTTC
cdr3_aa: CASSPGTGPDEQYF
d_call: TRBD1
clone_size: -
j_call: TRBJ2-7
v_call: TRBV5-1

cdr3_nt: TGTGCCACCCGGCCTTACTCTGGGTTAAACACCATATATTTT
cdr3_aa: CATRPYSGLNTIYF
d_call: -
clone_size: -
j_call: TRBJ1-3
v_call: TRBV19

cdr3_nt: TGCAGCGTGGGAGGGGGGGTCTACGAGCAGTACTTC
cdr3_aa: CSVGGGVYEQYF
d_call: -
clone_size: -
j_call: TRBJ2-7
v_call: TRBV29-1

cdr3_nt: TGTGCCAGCAGCTGGGAAGGAAGGAATGAAAAACTGTTTTTT
cdr3_aa: CASSWEGRNEKLFF
d_call: -
clone_size: -
j_call: TRBJ1-4
v_call: TRBV11-2

cdr3_nt: TGTGCCAGCCTCAGGCGAGGGGGACGGCTCCCCGGCTACACCTTC
cdr3_aa: CASLRRGGRLPGYTF
d_call: -
clone_size: few
j_call: TRBJ1-2
v_call: TRBV6-1

cdr3_nt: TGTGCCAGCAGCCTTACAGGGAACACCGGGGAGCTGTTTTTT
cdr3_aa: CASSLTGNTGELFF
d_call: -
clone_size: few
j_call: TRBJ2-2
v_call: TRBV27

cdr3_nt: TGTGCCAGCAGCGTAGGCGGGGTCCAGGATACGCAGTATTTT
cdr3_aa: CASSVGGVQDTQYF
d_call: -
clone_size: -
j_call: TRBJ2-3
v_call: TRBV9

cdr3_nt: TGTGCCAGCAGCCTGGACAGGGGGCTTGGAAACACCATATATTTT
cdr3_aa: CASSLDRGLGNTIYF
d_call: TRBD1
clone_size: -
j_call: TRBJ1-3
v_call: TRBV5-6

cdr3_nt: TGCAGCGTTGAAGGGCGGCTAGCGGGGACGTCAGATACGCAGTATTTT
cdr3_aa: CSVEGRLAGTSDTQYF
d_call: TRBD2
clone_size: -
j_call: TRBJ2-3
v_call: TRBV29-1

cdr3_nt: TGTGCCAGCAGCTTAATTGCAGAGACCCAGTACTTC
cdr3_aa: CASSLIAETQYF
d_call: -
clone_size: medium-sized
j_call: TRBJ2-5
v_call: TRBV7-9

cdr3_nt: TGCAGCGTTGATAGGGGAACAGATACGCAGTATTTT
cdr3_aa: CSVDRGTDTQYF
d_call: -
clone_size: -
j_call: TRBJ2-3
v_call: TRBV29-1

cdr3_nt: TGTGCCAGCAGGTCTAGCGGGGGGGGCTACGAGCAGTACTTC
cdr3_aa: CASRSSGGGYEQYF
d_call: TRBD2
clone_size: -
j_call: TRBJ2-7
v_call: TRBV28

cdr3_nt: TGTGCCAGCAGCTTCAGGGGTATGCCCCACGAGCAGTACTTC
cdr3_aa: CASSFRGMPHEQYF
d_call: -
clone_size: -
j_call: TRBJ2-7
v_call: TRBV5-6

cdr3_nt: TGTGCCAGCTCACCAACAGGGGGCGATCAGCCCCAGCATTTT
cdr3_aa: CASSPTGGDQPQHF
d_call: TRBD1
clone_size: few
j_call: TRBJ1-5
v_call: TRBV18

cdr3_nt: TGTGCCAGCAGCTTAGCACAGGGGATTGACAAAAACATTCAGTACTTC
cdr3_aa: CASSLAQGIDKNIQYF
d_call: TRBD1
clone_size: -
j_call: TRBJ2-4
v_call: TRBV7-2

cdr3_nt: TGTGCCAGCAGGATAGGAGATTCACCCCTCCACTTT
cdr3_aa: CASRIGDSPLHF
d_call: -
clone_size: -
j_call: TRBJ1-6
v_call: TRBV6-5

cdr3_nt: TGCAGCGTTTTGGGTCAGGTAAAGTTCTTC
cdr3_aa: CSVLGQVKFF
d_call: -
clone_size: -
j_call: TRBJ2-1
v_call: TRBV29-1

cdr3_nt: TGCAGCGTTATTTTGGGGAACACTGAAGCTTTCTTT
cdr3_aa: CSVILGNTEAFF
d_call: -
clone_size: -
j_call: TRBJ1-1
v_call: TRBV29-1